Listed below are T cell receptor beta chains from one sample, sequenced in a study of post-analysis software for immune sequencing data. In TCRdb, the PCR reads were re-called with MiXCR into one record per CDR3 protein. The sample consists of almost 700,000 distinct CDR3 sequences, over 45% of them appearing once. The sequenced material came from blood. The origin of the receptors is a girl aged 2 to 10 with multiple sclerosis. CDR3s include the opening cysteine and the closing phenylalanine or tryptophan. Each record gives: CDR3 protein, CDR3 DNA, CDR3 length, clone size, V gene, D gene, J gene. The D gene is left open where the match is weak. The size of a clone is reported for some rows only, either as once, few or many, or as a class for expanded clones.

CDR3 protein: CASTQPSNEQFF; CDR3 DNA: TGTGCCAGCACTCAGCCGAGCAATGAGCAGTTCTTC; CDR3 length: 12; clone size: once; V gene: TRBV6-2/TRBV6-3; D gene: NA; J gene: TRBJ2-1
CDR3 protein: CSVAPGQGKETQYF; CDR3 DNA: TGCAGCGTCGCCCCGGGACAGGGAAAAGAGACCCAGTACTTC; CDR3 length: 14; clone size: NA; V gene: TRBV29-1; D gene: TRBD1; J gene: TRBJ2-5
CDR3 protein: CASSSWASSYEQYF; CDR3 DNA: TGTGCCAGCAGCTCTTGGGCGAGCTCCTACGAGCAGTACTTC; CDR3 length: 14; clone size: NA; V gene: TRBV7-9; D gene: NA; J gene: TRBJ2-7
CDR3 protein: CASSLGFRVGTGANVLTF; CDR3 DNA: TGCGCCAGCAGCTTAGGGTTCAGGGTTGGGACTGGGGCCAACGTCCTGACTTTC; CDR3 length: 18; clone size: NA; V gene: TRBV5-1; D gene: NA; J gene: TRBJ2-6
CDR3 protein: CASSEDRVADTQYF; CDR3 DNA: TGCGCCAGCAGTGAGGACAGGGTGGCAGATACGCAGTATTTT; CDR3 length: 14; clone size: NA; V gene: TRBV10-2; D gene: TRBD1; J gene: TRBJ2-3
CDR3 protein: CSALRGNSPLHF; CDR3 DNA: TGCAGTGCGCTCAGGGGGAATTCACCCCTCCACTTT; CDR3 length: 12; clone size: NA; V gene: TRBV20-1; D gene: TRBD1; J gene: TRBJ1-6
CDR3 protein: CSVRNHRDSTYEQYF; CDR3 DNA: TGCAGTGTTCGTAATCACCGGGACTCCACCTACGAGCAGTACTTC; CDR3 length: 15; clone size: few; V gene: TRBV20-1; D gene: NA; J gene: TRBJ2-7
CDR3 protein: CASSLYDNYGYTF; CDR3 DNA: TGTGCCAGCAGCTTATACGACAACTATGGCTACACCTTC; CDR3 length: 13; clone size: NA; V gene: TRBV7-2; D gene: NA; J gene: TRBJ1-2
CDR3 protein: CAVGDQGPQETQYF; CDR3 DNA: TGTGCCGTCGGAGACCAGGGACCCCAAGAGACCCAGTACTTC; CDR3 length: 14; clone size: once; V gene: TRBV10-3; D gene: NA; J gene: TRBJ2-5
CDR3 protein: CASSSLRGRGGENIQYF; CDR3 DNA: TGTGCCAGCAGCTCCCTAAGGGGCCGTGGGGGGGAAAACATTCAGTACTTC; CDR3 length: 17; clone size: NA; V gene: TRBV9; D gene: TRBD2; J gene: TRBJ2-4
CDR3 protein: CATSSRDSLPLLAKNIQYF; CDR3 DNA: TGTGCCACCAGCAGCCGGGACAGCCTGCCCCTCCTAGCCAAAAACATTCAGTACTTC; CDR3 length: 19; clone size: once; V gene: TRBV15; D gene: TRBD1; J gene: TRBJ2-4
CDR3 protein: CASSFSMADRFNQPQHF; CDR3 DNA: TGTGCCAGCAGTTTCTCGATGGCGGACAGATTCAATCAGCCCCAGCATTTT; CDR3 length: 17; clone size: NA; V gene: TRBV12-3/TRBV12-4; D gene: NA; J gene: TRBJ1-5
CDR3 protein: CASSWGPEGITYNERFF; CDR3 DNA: TGTGCCAGCAGCTGGGGGCCCGAGGGGATCACCTACAATGAGCGGTTCTTC; CDR3 length: 17; clone size: NA; V gene: TRBV7-3; D gene: NA; J gene: TRBJ2-1
CDR3 protein: CASSFIREKLFF; CDR3 DNA: TGTGCCAGCAGTTTCATTCGGGAAAAACTGTTTTTT; CDR3 length: 12; clone size: NA; V gene: TRBV12-3/TRBV12-4; D gene: NA; J gene: TRBJ1-4
CDR3 protein: CASSLQQGNTEAFF; CDR3 DNA: TGTGCCAGCAGCTTACAACAGGGGAACACTGAAGCTTTCTTT; CDR3 length: 14; clone size: once; V gene: TRBV7-9; D gene: NA; J gene: TRBJ1-1
CDR3 protein: CPWGGEQYF; CDR3 DNA: TGTCCTTGGGGCGGCGAGCAGTACTTC; CDR3 length: 9; clone size: NA; V gene: TRBV28; D gene: NA; J gene: TRBJ2-7
CDR3 protein: CSAKRQVNSYEQYF; CDR3 DNA: TGCAGTGCTAAACGACAGGTCAACTCCTACGAGCAGTACTTC; CDR3 length: 14; clone size: few; V gene: TRBV20-1; D gene: NA; J gene: TRBJ2-7
CDR3 protein: CASSMLGTSGEQYF; CDR3 DNA: TGTGCCAGCAGCATGCTAGGGACTAGCGGCGAGCAGTACTTC; CDR3 length: 14; clone size: NA; V gene: TRBV9; D gene: TRBD2; J gene: TRBJ2-7
CDR3 protein: CASSDQGVKVDTQYF; CDR3 DNA: TGTGCCAGCAGCGACCAGGGGGTCAAGGTAGATACGCAGTATTTT; CDR3 length: 15; clone size: NA; V gene: TRBV6-2/TRBV6-3; D gene: TRBD1; J gene: TRBJ2-3
CDR3 protein: CAISESGWDSPWETQYF; CDR3 DNA: TGTGCCATCAGTGAGTCGGGGTGGGACAGCCCATGGGAGACCCAGTACTTC; CDR3 length: 17; clone size: few; V gene: TRBV10-3; D gene: TRBD1; J gene: TRBJ2-5
CDR3 protein: CASSYFLGSSYNEQFF; CDR3 DNA: TGTGCCAGCAGTTACTTTCTTGGGAGCTCCTACAATGAGCAGTTCTTC; CDR3 length: 16; clone size: NA; V gene: TRBV6-5; D gene: NA; J gene: TRBJ2-1
CDR3 protein: CAGASGNKNKNIQYF; CDR3 DNA: TGTGCGGGGGCTAGCGGGAACAAAAACAAAAACATTCAGTACTTC; CDR3 length: 15; clone size: NA; V gene: TRBV2; D gene: TRBD2; J gene: TRBJ2-4
CDR3 protein: CASGTLGGEPQNDQPQHF; CDR3 DNA: TGTGCCAGTGGTACCTTGGGGGGGGAACCCCAGAACGATCAGCCCCAGCATTTT; CDR3 length: 18; clone size: few; V gene: TRBV28; D gene: NA; J gene: TRBJ1-5
CDR3 protein: CSVEAARGGSTF; CDR3 DNA: TGCAGCGTTGAGGCTGCGCGGGGTGGATCCACCTTC; CDR3 length: 12; clone size: NA; V gene: TRBV29-1; D gene: NA; J gene: TRBJ1-2
CDR3 protein: CASSTTGEAETQYF; CDR3 DNA: TGTGCCAGCTCGACGACAGGGGAGGCGGAGACCCAGTACTTC; CDR3 length: 14; clone size: NA; V gene: TRBV25-1; D gene: TRBD1; J gene: TRBJ2-5
CDR3 protein: CASSYSFSGQETQYF; CDR3 DNA: TGTGCCAGCAGTTACTCGTTTAGCGGTCAAGAGACCCAGTACTTC; CDR3 length: 15; clone size: NA; V gene: TRBV6-2/TRBV6-3; D gene: NA; J gene: TRBJ2-5
CDR3 protein: CSVVVTGGSQYYEQYF; CDR3 DNA: TGCAGCGTTGTAGTGACAGGGGGCTCCCAATACTACGAGCAGTACTTC; CDR3 length: 16; clone size: NA; V gene: TRBV29-1; D gene: TRBD1; J gene: TRBJ2-7
CDR3 protein: CASSGQDHNQPQHF; CDR3 DNA: TGTGCCAGCTCGGGACAGGACCACAATCAGCCCCAGCATTTT; CDR3 length: 14; clone size: NA; V gene: TRBV6-6; D gene: TRBD1; J gene: TRBJ1-5
CDR3 protein: CASSLYPSGDYNEQFF; CDR3 DNA: TGCGCCAGCAGCCTATATCCTAGCGGGGATTACAATGAGCAGTTCTTC; CDR3 length: 16; clone size: NA; V gene: TRBV5-1; D gene: TRBD2; J gene: TRBJ2-1
CDR3 protein: CASSLEGMSHNEQFF; CDR3 DNA: TGCGCCAGCAGCTTGGAAGGGATGAGTCACAATGAGCAGTTCTTC; CDR3 length: 15; clone size: once; V gene: TRBV5-1; D gene: NA; J gene: TRBJ2-1
CDR3 protein: CSATRVVGTGELFF; CDR3 DNA: TGCAGTGCTACCAGGGTGGTAGGCACCGGGGAGCTGTTTTTT; CDR3 length: 14; clone size: NA; V gene: TRBV20-1; D gene: NA; J gene: TRBJ2-2
CDR3 protein: CASSLATWTEQYF; CDR3 DNA: TGTGCCAGCAGCTTAGCCACCTGGACGGAGCAGTACTTC; CDR3 length: 13; clone size: NA; V gene: TRBV7-2; D gene: NA; J gene: TRBJ2-5
CDR3 protein: CASSPQWTRQETQYF; CDR3 DNA: TGTGCCAGCAGCCCCCAATGGACGCGGCAAGAGACCCAGTACTTC; CDR3 length: 15; clone size: NA; V gene: TRBV7-6; D gene: NA; J gene: TRBJ2-5
CDR3 protein: CASSSTITSAERYEQYF; CDR3 DNA: TGCGCCAGCAGCTCCACGATTACTAGCGCCGAGCGGTACGAGCAGTACTTC; CDR3 length: 17; clone size: few; V gene: TRBV5-1; D gene: TRBD2; J gene: TRBJ2-7
CDR3 protein: CATLRQGAYNEQFF; CDR3 DNA: TGTGCCACCCTTAGACAGGGCGCCTACAATGAGCAGTTCTTC; CDR3 length: 14; clone size: NA; V gene: TRBV19; D gene: TRBD1; J gene: TRBJ2-1
CDR3 protein: CASSSGLGTPPYEQYF; CDR3 DNA: TGTGCCAGCAGTTCAGGGTTAGGGACACCTCCCTACGAGCAGTACTTC; CDR3 length: 16; clone size: once; V gene: TRBV6-5; D gene: NA; J gene: TRBJ2-7
CDR3 protein: CSVVLADSYEQYF; CDR3 DNA: TGCAGCGTTGTACTAGCGGACTCCTACGAGCAGTACTTC; CDR3 length: 13; clone size: few; V gene: TRBV29-1; D gene: TRBD2; J gene: TRBJ2-7
CDR3 protein: CASSSGVAGEFTDTQYF; CDR3 DNA: TGTGCCAGCAGCTCTGGGGTAGCGGGAGAATTCACAGATACGCAGTATTTT; CDR3 length: 17; clone size: few; V gene: TRBV7-9; D gene: TRBD2; J gene: TRBJ2-3
CDR3 protein: CASSRWDLHGYTF; CDR3 DNA: TGTGCCAGCAGCCGGTGGGACCTCCATGGCTACACCTTC; CDR3 length: 13; clone size: NA; V gene: TRBV28; D gene: NA; J gene: TRBJ1-2
CDR3 protein: CASSAPPTGTSGRGVGETQYF; CDR3 DNA: TGTGCCAGCAGCGCCCCACCTACCGGGACTAGCGGGAGAGGAGTGGGGGAGACCCAGTACTTC; CDR3 length: 21; clone size: NA; V gene: TRBV9; D gene: TRBD2; J gene: TRBJ2-5
CDR3 protein: CASSELSGANVLTF; CDR3 DNA: TGTGCCAGCAGCGAACTCTCTGGGGCCAACGTCCTGACTTTC; CDR3 length: 14; clone size: once; V gene: TRBV7-2; D gene: NA; J gene: TRBJ2-6
CDR3 protein: CASSQGGGGELYNEQFF; CDR3 DNA: TGTGCCAGCAGCCAAGGGGGGGGAGGGGAGTTATACAATGAGCAGTTCTTC; CDR3 length: 17; clone size: few; V gene: TRBV3-1; D gene: TRBD2; J gene: TRBJ2-1
CDR3 protein: CASSFREQNEQFF; CDR3 DNA: TGTGCCAGCAGCTTTAGGGAACAGAATGAGCAGTTCTTC; CDR3 length: 13; clone size: NA; V gene: TRBV7-6; D gene: NA; J gene: TRBJ2-1
CDR3 protein: CASSSGAGVRLETQYF; CDR3 DNA: TGTGCCAGCAGCTCCGGAGCGGGAGTAAGGTTAGAGACCCAGTACTTC; CDR3 length: 16; clone size: NA; V gene: TRBV5-5; D gene: TRBD2; J gene: TRBJ2-5
CDR3 protein: CASSEGAVKAFF; CDR3 DNA: TGTGCCAGCAGTGAAGGGGCCGTGAAAGCTTTCTTT; CDR3 length: 12; clone size: NA; V gene: TRBV2; D gene: NA; J gene: TRBJ1-1
CDR3 protein: CASTPGLAEKSSYNEQFF; CDR3 DNA: TGTGCCAGCACGCCGGGACTAGCGGAGAAGAGCTCCTACAATGAGCAGTTCTTC; CDR3 length: 18; clone size: few; V gene: TRBV12-3/TRBV12-4; D gene: TRBD2; J gene: TRBJ2-1
CDR3 protein: CASSGGASFGLDEQFF; CDR3 DNA: TGTGCCAGCAGCGGGGGGGCTAGTTTTGGACTCGATGAGCAGTTCTTC; CDR3 length: 16; clone size: NA; V gene: TRBV5-6; D gene: NA; J gene: TRBJ2-1
CDR3 protein: CASSLTTSAQFF; CDR3 DNA: TGCGCCAGCAGCTTAACGACTTCGGCCCAGTTCTTC; CDR3 length: 12; clone size: NA; V gene: TRBV5-1; D gene: NA; J gene: TRBJ2-1
CDR3 protein: CSVEYTGAGETQYF; CDR3 DNA: TGCAGCGTTGAGTACACAGGGGCGGGAGAGACCCAGTACTTC; CDR3 length: 14; clone size: NA; V gene: TRBV29-1; D gene: TRBD1; J gene: TRBJ2-5
CDR3 protein: CAISAGLQETQYF; CDR3 DNA: TGTGCCATCAGTGCCGGACTTCAAGAGACCCAGTACTTC; CDR3 length: 13; clone size: NA; V gene: TRBV10-3; D gene: NA; J gene: TRBJ2-5
CDR3 protein: CASSLIANVLTF; CDR3 DNA: TGTGCCAGCAGCTTAATAGCCAACGTCCTGACTTTC; CDR3 length: 12; clone size: NA; V gene: TRBV7-6; D gene: NA; J gene: TRBJ2-6
CDR3 protein: CSARSYSQETQYF; CDR3 DNA: TGCAGTGCTAGATCATACTCACAAGAGACCCAGTACTTC; CDR3 length: 13; clone size: NA; V gene: TRBV20-1; D gene: NA; J gene: TRBJ2-5
CDR3 protein: CASRRTSGNYEQYF; CDR3 DNA: TGTGCCAGCAGAAGGACTAGCGGGAACTACGAGCAGTACTTC; CDR3 length: 14; clone size: NA; V gene: TRBV7-9; D gene: TRBD2; J gene: TRBJ2-7
CDR3 protein: CASSLALQGGGTPRNQPQHF; CDR3 DNA: TGCGCCAGCAGCCTGGCCCTACAGGGAGGGGGAACCCCACGCAATCAGCCCCAGCATTTT; CDR3 length: 20; clone size: NA; V gene: TRBV5-1; D gene: NA; J gene: TRBJ1-5